This T cell receptor (beta chain) stems from a study of T cells after yellow fever vaccination. Using its own MiXCR run on the 5' RACE reads, TCRdb lists one record per CDR3 protein. The table records hundreds of thousands of distinct CDR3 sequences, about a fifth of them present only once. Germline assignment: CDR1 SGHAT and CDR2 FQNNGV. This CDR3 is 18 amino acids long. Trimming removed 0 bases from V and 4 bases from J; junction bases left unmatched: 11. This clonotype showed up just a few times. The chain couples TRBV11-2 to TRBJ2-5, with 10 positions matching TRBD2. The sequence was obtained from a man between 18 and 29 years old who received the YFV17D yellow fever vaccine. This specimen was PBMCs, taken approximately 22 days after the first yellow fever vaccination. The CDR3 here is CASSLEVVAGGHAETQYF. CDR3 nucleotides: TGTGCCAGCAGCTTAGAAGTGGTAGCGGGGGGACACGCAGAGACCCAGTACTTC.